A single TCR beta chain is shown here with its context. No antigen is known for it. PCR amplification relied on 60 Vbeta primers (plus 13 Jbeta primers). As processed by the authors: Later, an analysis found around 80 million unique TCR beta chains, and roughly 10 million of these were shared. Sequencing used immunoSEQ multiplex PCR; TCRdb keeps in-frame clones, though not all of them. D and trimming come from the DNA, and the V and J calls and clone size come from that table. Here the sample spans over 150,000 clones, 87% being singletons. These data are taken from a study of cytomegalovirus exposure and HLA in healthy donors. Nominally healthy donors provided the samples, though records likely missed some immune exposures. Study results and limitations: Later work showed greater clonal expansion in HLA-associated TCR beta chains than in equally common others.

The CDR3 extends over 13 amino acids. Germline trimming cut 6 bases from V and 4 bases from J; bases unmatched to any gene: 3. In germline, CDR1 is SNHLY, CDR2 FYNNEI. The clonotype comes from a young woman in good health and CMV-seronegative. The chain is built from TRBV2 and TRBJ2-3, with TRBD2 matching 8 bases. Sequenced sample: PBMCs. The CDR3 is CASSRGGADTQYF. As DNA, the CDR3 is TGTGCCAGCAGCCGGGGGGGGGCAGATACGCAGTATTTT.